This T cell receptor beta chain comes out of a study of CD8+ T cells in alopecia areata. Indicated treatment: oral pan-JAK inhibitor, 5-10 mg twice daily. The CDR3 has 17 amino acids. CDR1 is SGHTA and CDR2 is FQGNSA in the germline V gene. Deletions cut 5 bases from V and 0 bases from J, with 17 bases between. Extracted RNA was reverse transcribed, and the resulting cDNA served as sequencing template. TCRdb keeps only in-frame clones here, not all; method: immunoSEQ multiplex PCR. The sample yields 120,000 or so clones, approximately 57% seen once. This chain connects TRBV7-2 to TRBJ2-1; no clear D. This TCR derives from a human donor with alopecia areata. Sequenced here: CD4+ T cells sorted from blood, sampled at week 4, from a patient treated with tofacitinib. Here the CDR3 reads CASSPRVAQASYNEQFF. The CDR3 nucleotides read TGTGCCAGCAGCCCACGGGTCGCTCAAGCCTCCTACAATGAGCAGTTCTTC.